Listed here is a single T cell receptor (beta chain). The data were obtained in a study of response to subunit inactivated influenza vaccine. MiXCR, run by TCRdb on the RT-PCR reads, gives a single entry per CDR3 protein. The table has more than 700,000 distinct CDR3 sequences, 21% seen once; the top ten hold roughly 10%. CDR3 size: 14 residues. The V end lost 2 bases, the J end lost 8 bases, and 13 bases lay between the germline ends. The V gene's germline CDR1 is KGHSH and CDR2 LQKENI. The chain is built from TRBV18 and TRBJ2-1; D remains ambiguous. This sample comprised PBMCs from blood, obtained 5 days after vaccination. The TCR sequence derives from a man in his forties or fifties who received an inactivated influenza vaccine. CDR3 loop: CASSPKSVNDEQFF. The CDR3 region has the DNA TGTGCCAGCTCACCAAAAAGCGTAAACGATGAGCAGTTCTTC.